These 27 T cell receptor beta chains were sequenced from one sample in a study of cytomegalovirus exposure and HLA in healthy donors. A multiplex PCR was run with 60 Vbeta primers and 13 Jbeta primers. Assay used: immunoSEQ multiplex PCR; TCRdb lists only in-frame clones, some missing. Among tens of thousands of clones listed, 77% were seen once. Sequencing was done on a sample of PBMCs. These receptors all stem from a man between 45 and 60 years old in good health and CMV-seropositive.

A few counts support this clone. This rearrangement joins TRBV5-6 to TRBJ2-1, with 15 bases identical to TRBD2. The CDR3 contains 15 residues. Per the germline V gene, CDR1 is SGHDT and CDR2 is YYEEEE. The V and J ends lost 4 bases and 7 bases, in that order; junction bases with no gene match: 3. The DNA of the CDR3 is TGTGCCAGCAGCGATGGGACTAGCGGGGGGAATGAGCAGTTCTTC. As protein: CASSDGTSGGNEQFF. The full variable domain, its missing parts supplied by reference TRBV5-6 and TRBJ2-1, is DAGVTQSPTHLIKTRGQQVTLRCSPKSGHDTVSWYQQALGQGPQFIFQYYEEEERQRGNFPDRFSGHQFPNYSSELNVNALLLGDSALYLCASSDGTSGGNEQFFGPGTRLTVL.

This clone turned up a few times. The CDR3 DNA reads as TGTGCCAGCAGCCAAAGCGGGAGGGGGGTTGAGCAGTTCTTC. Its translation is CASSQSGRGVEQFF. J is TRBJ2-1 and V is TRBV14; 10 nucleotides align to TRBD2. CDR3 length: 14 residues. The ends lost 2 bases at V and 9 bases at J; junction bases unmatched: 4. Looked up from germline, CDR1 is SGHDN and CDR2 is FVKESK.

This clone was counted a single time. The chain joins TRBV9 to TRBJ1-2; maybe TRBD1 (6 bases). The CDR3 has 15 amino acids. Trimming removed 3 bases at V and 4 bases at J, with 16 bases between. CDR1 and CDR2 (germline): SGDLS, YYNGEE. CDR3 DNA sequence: TGTGCCAGCAGCGCCGATAGGGGGTATGGCTATGGCTACACCTTC. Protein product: CASSADRGYGYGYTF. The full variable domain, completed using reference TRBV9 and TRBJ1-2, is DSGVTQTPKHLITATGQRVTLRCSPRSGDLSVYWYQQSLDQGLQFLIQYYNGEERAKGNILERFSAQQFPDLHSELNLSSLELGDSALYFCASSADRGYGYGYTFGSGTRLTVV.

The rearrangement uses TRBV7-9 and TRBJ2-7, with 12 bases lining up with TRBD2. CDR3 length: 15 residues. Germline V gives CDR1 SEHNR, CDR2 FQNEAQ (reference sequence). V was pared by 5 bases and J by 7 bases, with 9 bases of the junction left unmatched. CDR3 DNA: TGTGCCAGCAGCCCTAGACTAGCGGGAGAGGAAGAGCAGTACTTC. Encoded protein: CASSPRLAGEEEQYF.

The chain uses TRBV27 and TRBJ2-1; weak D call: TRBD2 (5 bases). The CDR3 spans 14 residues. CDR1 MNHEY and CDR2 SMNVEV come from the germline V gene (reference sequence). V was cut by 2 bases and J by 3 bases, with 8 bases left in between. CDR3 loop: CASSLPGIYNEQFF. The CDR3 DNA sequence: TGTGCCAGCAGTTTACCGGGAATCTACAATGAGCAGTTCTTC.

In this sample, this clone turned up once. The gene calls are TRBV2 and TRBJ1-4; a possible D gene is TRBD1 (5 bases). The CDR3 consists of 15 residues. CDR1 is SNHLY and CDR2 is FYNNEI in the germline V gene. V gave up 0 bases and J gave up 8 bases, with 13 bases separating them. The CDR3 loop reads CASSEALTGLEKLFF. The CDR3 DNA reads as TGTGCCAGCAGTGAAGCGCTTACAGGTCTGGAAAAACTGTTTTTT.

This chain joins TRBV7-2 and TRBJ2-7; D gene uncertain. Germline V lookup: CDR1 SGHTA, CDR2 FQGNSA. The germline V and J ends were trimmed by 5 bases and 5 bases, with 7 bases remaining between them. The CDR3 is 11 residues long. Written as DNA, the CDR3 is TGTGCCAGCAGCCTGGTAGACGAGCAGTACTTC. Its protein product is CASSLVDEQYF.

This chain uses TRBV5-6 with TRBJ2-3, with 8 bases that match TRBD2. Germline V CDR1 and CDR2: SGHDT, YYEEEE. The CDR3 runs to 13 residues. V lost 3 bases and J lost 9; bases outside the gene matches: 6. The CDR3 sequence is CASSSQTSETQYF. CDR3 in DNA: TGTGCCAGCAGCTCACAGACTAGCGAAACGCAGTATTTT.

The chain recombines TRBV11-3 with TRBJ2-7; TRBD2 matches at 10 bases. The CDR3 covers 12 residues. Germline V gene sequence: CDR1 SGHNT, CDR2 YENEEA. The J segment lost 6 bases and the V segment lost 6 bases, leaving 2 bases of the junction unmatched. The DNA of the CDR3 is TGTGCCAGCAGACGACTAGCGGGCGAGCAGTACTTC. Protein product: CASRRLAGEQYF.

This CDR3 reads CASSEGGGTTYEQYF. In DNA form, the CDR3 reads TGTGCCAGCAGTGAAGGCGGGGGGACGACCTACGAGCAGTACTTC. The chain couples TRBV2 to TRBJ2-7, with 8 nucleotides matching TRBD2. CDR3 length: 15 residues. The germline V gene encodes CDR1 SNHLY and CDR2 FYNNEI. Trimming took 1 base from V and 2 from J; bases not matched to a gene: 4.

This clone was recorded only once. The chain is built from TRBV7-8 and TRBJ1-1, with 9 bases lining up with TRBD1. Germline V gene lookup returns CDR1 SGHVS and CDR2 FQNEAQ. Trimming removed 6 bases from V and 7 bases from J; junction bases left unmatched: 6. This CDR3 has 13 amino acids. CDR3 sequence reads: CASRRGQGGEAFF. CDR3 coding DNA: TGTGCCAGCAGGAGGGGACAGGGCGGTGAAGCTTTCTTT.

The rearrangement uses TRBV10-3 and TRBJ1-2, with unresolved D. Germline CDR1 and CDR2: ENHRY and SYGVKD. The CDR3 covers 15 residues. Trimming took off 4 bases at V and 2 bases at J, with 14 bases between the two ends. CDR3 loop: CAISGTSRGNYGYTF. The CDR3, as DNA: TGTGCCATCAGTGGTACAAGCCGAGGAAACTATGGCTACACCTTC.

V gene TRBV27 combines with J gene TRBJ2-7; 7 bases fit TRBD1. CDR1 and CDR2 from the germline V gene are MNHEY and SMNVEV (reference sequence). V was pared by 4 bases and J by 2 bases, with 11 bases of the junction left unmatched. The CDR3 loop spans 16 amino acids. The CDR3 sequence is CASSSSRQGRAYEQYF. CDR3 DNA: TGTGCCAGCAGTTCCTCTCGACAGGGTAGGGCCTACGAGCAGTACTTC.

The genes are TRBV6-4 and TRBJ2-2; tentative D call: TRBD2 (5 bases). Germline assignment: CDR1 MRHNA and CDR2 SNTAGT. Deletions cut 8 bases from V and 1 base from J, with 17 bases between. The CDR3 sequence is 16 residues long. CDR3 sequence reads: CASPRTFEMNTGELFF. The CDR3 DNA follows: TGTGCCAGCCCTAGGACTTTCGAGATGAACACCGGGGAGCTGTTTTTT.

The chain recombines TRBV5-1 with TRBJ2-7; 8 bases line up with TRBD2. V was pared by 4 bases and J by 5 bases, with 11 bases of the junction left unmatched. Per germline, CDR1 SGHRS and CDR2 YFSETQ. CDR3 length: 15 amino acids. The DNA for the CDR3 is TGCGCCAGCAGCCCAATAGCGGGGAGTCCCCACGAGCAGTACTTC. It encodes CASSPIAGSPHEQYF.

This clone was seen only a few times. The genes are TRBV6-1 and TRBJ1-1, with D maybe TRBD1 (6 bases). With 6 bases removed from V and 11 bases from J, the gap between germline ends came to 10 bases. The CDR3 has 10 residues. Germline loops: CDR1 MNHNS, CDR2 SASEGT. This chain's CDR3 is CASRQGAAFF. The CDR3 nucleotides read TGTGCCAGCAGACAGGGAGCGGCTTTCTTT.

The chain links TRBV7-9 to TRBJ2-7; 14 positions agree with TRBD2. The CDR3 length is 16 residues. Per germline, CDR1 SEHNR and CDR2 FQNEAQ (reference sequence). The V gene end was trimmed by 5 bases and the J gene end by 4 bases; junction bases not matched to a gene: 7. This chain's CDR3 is CASSRAGTSGSYEQYF. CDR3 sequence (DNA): TGTGCCAGCAGCCGTGCCGGGACTAGCGGGAGTTACGAGCAGTACTTC.

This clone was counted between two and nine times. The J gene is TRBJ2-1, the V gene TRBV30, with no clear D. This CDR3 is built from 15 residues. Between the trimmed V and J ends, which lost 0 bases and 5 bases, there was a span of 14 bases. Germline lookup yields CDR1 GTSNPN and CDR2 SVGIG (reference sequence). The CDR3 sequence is CAWSVQSGAHNEQFF. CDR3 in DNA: TGTGCCTGGAGTGTACAGAGTGGTGCGCACAATGAGCAGTTCTTC.

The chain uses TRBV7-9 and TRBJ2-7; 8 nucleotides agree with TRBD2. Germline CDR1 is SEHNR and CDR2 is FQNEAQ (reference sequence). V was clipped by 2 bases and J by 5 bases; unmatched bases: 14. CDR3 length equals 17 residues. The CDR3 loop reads CASSLNGRREAGNEQYF. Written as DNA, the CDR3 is TGTGCCAGCAGCTTAAACGGCCGGCGGGAGGCTGGAAACGAGCAGTACTTC.

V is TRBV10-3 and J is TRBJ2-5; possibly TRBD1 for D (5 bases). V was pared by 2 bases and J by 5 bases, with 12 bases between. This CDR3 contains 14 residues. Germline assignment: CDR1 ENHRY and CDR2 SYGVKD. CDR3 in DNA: TGTGCCATCAGTGAGGGTCAGGGAAAGGAGACCCAGTACTTC. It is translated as CAISEGQGKETQYF.

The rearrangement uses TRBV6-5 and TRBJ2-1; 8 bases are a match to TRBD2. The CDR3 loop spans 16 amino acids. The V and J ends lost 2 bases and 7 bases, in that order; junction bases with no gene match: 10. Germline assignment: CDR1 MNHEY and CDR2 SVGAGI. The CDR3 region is CASSYVGLAGLNEQFF. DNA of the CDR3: TGTGCCAGCAGTTACGTTGGGCTAGCGGGCTTGAATGAGCAGTTCTTC.

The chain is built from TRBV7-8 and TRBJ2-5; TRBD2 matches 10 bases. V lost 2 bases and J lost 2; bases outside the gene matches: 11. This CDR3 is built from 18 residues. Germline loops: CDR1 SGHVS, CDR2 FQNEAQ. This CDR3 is CASSLLAGAPPLQETQYF. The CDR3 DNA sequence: TGTGCCAGCAGCTTACTAGCGGGAGCCCCTCCACTTCAAGAGACCCAGTACTTC.

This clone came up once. CDR3 DNA: TGTGCTAGTGGTTTGGGTCTCCTAGCGGGAGTTGGGACAGATACGCAGTATTTT. Residues: CASGLGLLAGVGTDTQYF. The rearrangement links TRBV12-5 to TRBJ2-3, with TRBD2 identical over 10 bases. The V gene end was trimmed by 1 base and the J gene end by 3 bases; junction bases not matched to a gene: 10. Germline V gene data show CDR1 as LGHNT and CDR2 as FRNRAP. This CDR3 has 18 residues.

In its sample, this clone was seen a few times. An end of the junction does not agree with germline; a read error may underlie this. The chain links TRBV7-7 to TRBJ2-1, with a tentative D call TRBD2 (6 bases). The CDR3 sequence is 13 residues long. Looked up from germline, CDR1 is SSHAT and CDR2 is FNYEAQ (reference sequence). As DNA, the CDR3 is TGTGCTAGCAGCTTGGGACTCAGCAATGAGCAGTTCTTC. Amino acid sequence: CASSLGLSNEQFF.

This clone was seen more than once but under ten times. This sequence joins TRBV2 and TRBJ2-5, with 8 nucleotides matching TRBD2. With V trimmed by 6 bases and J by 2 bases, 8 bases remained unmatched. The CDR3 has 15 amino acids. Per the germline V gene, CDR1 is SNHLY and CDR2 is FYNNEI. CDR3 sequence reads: CASSRSASGQETQYF. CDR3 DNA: TGTGCCAGCAGCCGCTCCGCTAGCGGGCAAGAGACCCAGTACTTC.

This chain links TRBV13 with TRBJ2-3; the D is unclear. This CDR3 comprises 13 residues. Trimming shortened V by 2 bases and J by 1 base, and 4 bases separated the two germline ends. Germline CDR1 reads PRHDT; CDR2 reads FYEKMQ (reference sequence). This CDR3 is CASSLPGTDTQYF. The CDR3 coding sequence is TGTGCCAGCAGCTTACCCGGCACAGATACGCAGTATTTT.

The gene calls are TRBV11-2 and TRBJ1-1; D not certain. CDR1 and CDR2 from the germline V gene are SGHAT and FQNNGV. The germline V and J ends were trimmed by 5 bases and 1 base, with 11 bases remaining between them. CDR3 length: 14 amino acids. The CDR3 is CASSRTRGNTEAFF. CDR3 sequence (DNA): TGTGCCAGCAGCCGCACACGGGGGAACACTGAAGCTTTCTTT.